The T cell receptor (beta chain) under discussion was sequenced for a study of T cells expressing NK-cell markers. Study background: Cells sorted as CD3+CD56+NKG2C+, CD3+CD56+NKG2C- and CD3+CD56-NKG2C+ T cells supplied the TCR beta repertoires. There were seven HCMV-seropositive donors and one seronegative donor among the eight sequenced. Study-level results: The CD3+CD56-NKG2C+ fraction was also led by these clonotypes in several donors.

CDR1 and CDR2 from the germline V gene are LGHDT and YNNKEL (reference sequence). The CDR3 totals 17 residues. Worth noting for this clonotype: Its target is not known.

TCRdb reprocessed the 5' RACE reads; each CDR3 protein has one entry and no DNA is given. The sample features over 150,000 distinct CDR3 sequences, with 20% in its top ten. This TCR came from a man between 18 and 69 years old in good health. The V and J genes are TRBV3-1 and TRBJ2-5; the TRBD1 assignment by TCRdb is unverifiable without DNA. Sequencing used blood T cells: a sorted CD56 or NKG2C T cell subset, CD4+ or CD8+ T cells, or bulk PBMC T cells (not recorded which). This chain's CDR3 is CASSPALGCAGEETQYF.